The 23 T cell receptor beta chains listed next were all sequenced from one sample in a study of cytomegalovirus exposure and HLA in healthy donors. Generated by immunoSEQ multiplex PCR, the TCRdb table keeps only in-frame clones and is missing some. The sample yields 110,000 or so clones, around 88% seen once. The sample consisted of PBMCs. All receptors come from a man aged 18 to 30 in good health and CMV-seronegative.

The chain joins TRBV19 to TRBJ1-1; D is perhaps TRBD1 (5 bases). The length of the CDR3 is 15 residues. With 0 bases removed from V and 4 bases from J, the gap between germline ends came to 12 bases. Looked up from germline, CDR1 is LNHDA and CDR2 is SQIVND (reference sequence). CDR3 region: CASSIDQQGITEAFF. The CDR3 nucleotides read TGTGCCAGTAGTATAGATCAGCAGGGTATCACTGAAGCTTTCTTT.

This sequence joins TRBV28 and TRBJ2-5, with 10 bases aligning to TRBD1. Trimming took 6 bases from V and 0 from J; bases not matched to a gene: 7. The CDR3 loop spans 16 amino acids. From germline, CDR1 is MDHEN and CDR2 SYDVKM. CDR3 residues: CASSSSGTGDQETQYF. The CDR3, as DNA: TGTGCCAGCAGCTCCTCTGGGACAGGGGACCAAGAGACCCAGTACTTC.

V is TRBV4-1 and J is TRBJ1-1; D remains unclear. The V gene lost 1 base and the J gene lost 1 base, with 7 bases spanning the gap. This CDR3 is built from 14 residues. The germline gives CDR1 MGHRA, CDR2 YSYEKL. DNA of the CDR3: TGCGCCAGCAGCCAAGTTTGGAGGAACACTGAAGCTTTCTTT. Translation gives CASSQVWRNTEAFF.

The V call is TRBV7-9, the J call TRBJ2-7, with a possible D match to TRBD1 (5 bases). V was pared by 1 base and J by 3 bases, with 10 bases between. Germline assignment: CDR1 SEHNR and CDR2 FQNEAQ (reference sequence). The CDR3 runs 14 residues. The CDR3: CASSLGQHLYEQYF. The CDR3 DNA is TGTGCCAGCAGCTTAGGACAGCACCTCTACGAGCAGTACTTC.

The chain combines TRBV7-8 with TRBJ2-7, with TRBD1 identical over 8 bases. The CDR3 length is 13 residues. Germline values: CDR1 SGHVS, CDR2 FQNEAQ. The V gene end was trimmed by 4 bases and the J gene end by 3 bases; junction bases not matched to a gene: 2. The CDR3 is CASSWTGNYEQYF. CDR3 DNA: TGTGCCAGCAGCTGGACAGGGAACTACGAGCAGTACTTC.

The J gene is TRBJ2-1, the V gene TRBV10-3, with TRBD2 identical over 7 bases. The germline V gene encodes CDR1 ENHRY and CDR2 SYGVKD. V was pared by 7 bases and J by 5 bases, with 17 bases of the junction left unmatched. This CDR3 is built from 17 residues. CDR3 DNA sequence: TGTGCCATCACCCCCGGGGGTGAGCGGGACGTTGACAATGAGCAGTTCTTC. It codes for CAITPGGERDVDNEQFF.

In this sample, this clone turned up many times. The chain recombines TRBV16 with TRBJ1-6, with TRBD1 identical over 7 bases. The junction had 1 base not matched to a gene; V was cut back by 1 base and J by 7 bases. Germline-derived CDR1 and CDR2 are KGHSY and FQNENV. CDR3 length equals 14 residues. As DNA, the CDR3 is TGTGCCAGCAGCCAATGGACAGGAAATTCACCCCTCCACTTT. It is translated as CASSQWTGNSPLHF.

CDR3 loop: CASSSNPSGSIQETQYF. The CDR3 coding sequence is TGTGCCAGCAGCTCTAACCCTAGCGGGAGCATACAAGAGACCCAGTACTTC. The V call is TRBV7-8, the J call TRBJ2-5; 10 positions agree with TRBD2. Per germline, CDR1 SGHVS and CDR2 FQNEAQ. The length of the CDR3 is 17 residues. After removal of 4 bases from V and 2 bases from J, the junction contained 10 bases not matched to a gene.

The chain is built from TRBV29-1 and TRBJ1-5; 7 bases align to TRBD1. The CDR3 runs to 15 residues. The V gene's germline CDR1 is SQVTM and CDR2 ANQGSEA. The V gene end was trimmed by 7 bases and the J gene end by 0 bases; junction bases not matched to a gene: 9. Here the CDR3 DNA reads TGCAGCGGGGCCCACAGGGGCGCTAGCAATCAGCCCCAGCATTTT. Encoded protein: CSGAHRGASNQPQHF.

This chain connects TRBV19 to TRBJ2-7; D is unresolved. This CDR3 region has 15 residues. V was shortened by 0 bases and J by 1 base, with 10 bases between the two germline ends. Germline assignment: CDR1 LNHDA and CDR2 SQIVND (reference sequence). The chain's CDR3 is CASSIDRGLSYEQYF. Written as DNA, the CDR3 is TGTGCCAGTAGTATAGATCGCGGCTTATCCTACGAGCAGTACTTC.

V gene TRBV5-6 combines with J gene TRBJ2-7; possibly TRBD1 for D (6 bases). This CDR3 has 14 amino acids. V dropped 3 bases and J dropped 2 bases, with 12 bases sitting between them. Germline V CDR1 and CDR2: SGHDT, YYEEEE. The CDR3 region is CASSWGTFAYEQYF. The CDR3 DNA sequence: TGTGCCAGCAGCTGGGGGACATTCGCCTACGAGCAGTACTTC.

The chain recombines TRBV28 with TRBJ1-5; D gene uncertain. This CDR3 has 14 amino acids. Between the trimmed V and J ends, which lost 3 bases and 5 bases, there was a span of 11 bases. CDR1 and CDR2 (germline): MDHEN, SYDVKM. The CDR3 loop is CASSFYGSDQPQHF. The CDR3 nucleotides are TGTGCCAGCAGTTTTTATGGCAGTGATCAGCCCCAGCATTTT.

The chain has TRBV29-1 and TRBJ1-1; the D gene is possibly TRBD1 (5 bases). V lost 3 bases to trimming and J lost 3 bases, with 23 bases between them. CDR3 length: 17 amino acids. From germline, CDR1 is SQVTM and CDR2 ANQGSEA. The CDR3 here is CSVERGGSRPAHTEAFF. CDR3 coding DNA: TGCAGCGTTGAGCGGGGGGGGAGCCGTCCCGCGCACACTGAAGCTTTCTTT.

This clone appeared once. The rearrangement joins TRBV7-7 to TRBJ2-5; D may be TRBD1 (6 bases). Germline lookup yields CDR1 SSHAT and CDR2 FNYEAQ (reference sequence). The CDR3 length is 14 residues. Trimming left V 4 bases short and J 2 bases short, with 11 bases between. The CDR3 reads CASSSRTEQETQYF. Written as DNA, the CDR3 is TGTGCCAGCAGCTCTCGGACAGAACAAGAGACCCAGTACTTC.

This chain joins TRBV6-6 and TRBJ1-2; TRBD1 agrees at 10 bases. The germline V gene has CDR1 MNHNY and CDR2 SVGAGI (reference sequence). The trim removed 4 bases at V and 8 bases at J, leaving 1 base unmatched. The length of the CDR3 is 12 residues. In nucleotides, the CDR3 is TGTGCCAGCAGTTGGGACAGGGGCGGCTACACCTTC. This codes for CASSWDRGGYTF.

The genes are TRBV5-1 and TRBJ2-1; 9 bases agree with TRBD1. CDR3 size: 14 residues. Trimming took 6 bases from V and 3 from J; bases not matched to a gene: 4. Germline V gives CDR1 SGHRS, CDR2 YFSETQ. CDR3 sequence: CASKWTGDYNEQFF. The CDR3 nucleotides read TGCGCCAGCAAATGGACAGGGGACTACAATGAGCAGTTCTTC.

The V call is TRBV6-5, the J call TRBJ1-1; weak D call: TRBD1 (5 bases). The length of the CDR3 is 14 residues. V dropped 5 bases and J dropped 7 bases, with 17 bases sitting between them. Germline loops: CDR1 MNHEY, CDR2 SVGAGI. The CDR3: CASSGRLGQFEAFF. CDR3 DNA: TGTGCCAGCAGTGGCCGTTTGGGGCAGTTTGAAGCTTTCTTT.

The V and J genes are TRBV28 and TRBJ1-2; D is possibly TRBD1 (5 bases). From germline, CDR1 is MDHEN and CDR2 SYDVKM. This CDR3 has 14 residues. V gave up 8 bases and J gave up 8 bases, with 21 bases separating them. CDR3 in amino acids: CASGHQEITMGYTF. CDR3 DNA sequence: TGTGCCAGCGGACACCAAGAAATAACTATGGGCTACACCTTC.

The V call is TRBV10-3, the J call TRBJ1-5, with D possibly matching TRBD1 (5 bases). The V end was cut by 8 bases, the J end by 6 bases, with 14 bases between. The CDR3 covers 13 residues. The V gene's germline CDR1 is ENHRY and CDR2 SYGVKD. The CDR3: CAIQGGVSQPQHF. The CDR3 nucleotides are TGTGCCATCCAAGGAGGGGTATCTCAGCCCCAGCATTTT.

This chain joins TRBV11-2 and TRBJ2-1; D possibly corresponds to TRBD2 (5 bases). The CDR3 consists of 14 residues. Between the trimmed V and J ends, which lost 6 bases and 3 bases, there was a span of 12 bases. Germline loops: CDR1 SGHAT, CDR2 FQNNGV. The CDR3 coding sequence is TGTGCCAGCAGACTGGCGGGCCGCTACAATGAGCAGTTCTTC. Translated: CASRLAGRYNEQFF.

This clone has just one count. The CDR3 DNA follows: TGTGCCAGCAGTGAATCGCCAGGTGATCAGCCCCAGCATTTT. This sequence encodes CASSESPGDQPQHF. V gene TRBV6-1 combines with J gene TRBJ1-5; D unresolved. V lost 2 bases and J lost 5, with 10 bases in between. Germline V gives CDR1 MNHNS, CDR2 SASEGT. The CDR3 spans 14 residues.

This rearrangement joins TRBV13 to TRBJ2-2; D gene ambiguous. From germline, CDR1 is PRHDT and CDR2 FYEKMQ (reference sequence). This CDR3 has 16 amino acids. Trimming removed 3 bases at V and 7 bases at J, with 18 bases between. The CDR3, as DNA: TGTGCCAGCAGCTTTTCTCCCGAAGGCGGTGGCGGGGAGCTGTTTTTT. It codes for CASSFSPEGGGGELFF. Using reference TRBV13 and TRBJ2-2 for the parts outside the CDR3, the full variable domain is AAGVIQSPRHLIKEKRETATLKCYPIPRHDTVYWYQQGPGQDPQFLISFYEKMQSDKGSIPDRFSAQQFSDYHSELNMSSLELGDSALYFCASSFSPEGGGGELFFGEGSRLTVL.

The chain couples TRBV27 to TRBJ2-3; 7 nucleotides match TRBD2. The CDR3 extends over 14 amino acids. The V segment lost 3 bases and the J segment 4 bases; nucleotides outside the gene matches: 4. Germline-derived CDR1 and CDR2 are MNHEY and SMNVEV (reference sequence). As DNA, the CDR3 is TGTGCCAGCAGTTTTGGACTAGGGGCAGATACGCAGTATTTT. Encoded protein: CASSFGLGADTQYF.